The clone carrying this T cell receptor (beta chain) was recorded a few times. This sample was taken from a study of technical replicates of blood from several donors. Sequenced by immunoSEQ multiplex PCR; TCRdb stores in-frame clones only, minus some. Here the sample spans approximately 65,000 clones, about 88% being singletons. V shed 1 base and J 4 bases; nucleotides not matched to a gene: 9. The germline gives CDR1 SGHAT, CDR2 FQDESV (reference sequence). The CDR3 is 16 residues long. The chain recombines TRBV11-1 with TRBJ2-7, with 8 positions matching TRBD1. The source is a human donor in good health. Some clones in this sample may be carry-over from other donors' samples. The sequenced sample was PBMCs. The CDR3 here is CASSLDAAGGWYEQYF. CDR3 coding DNA: TGTGCCAGCAGCTTAGATGCCGCAGGGGGCTGGTACGAGCAGTACTTC. Using reference TRBV11-1 and TRBJ2-7 for the parts outside the CDR3, the full variable domain is EAEVAQSPRYKITEKSQAVAFWCDPISGHATLYWYRQILGQGPELLVQFQDESVVDDSQLPKDRFSAERLKGVDSTLKIQPAELGDSAMYLCASSLDAAGGWYEQYFGPGTRLTVT.